The 25 T cell receptor beta chains given below trace back to one sample, sequenced in a study of T cell responses to AZD1222 COVID-19 vaccine. Method: immunoSEQ multiplex PCR; TCRdb's copy keeps in-frame clones and lacks some. The sample holds approximately 140,000 clones; about nine tenths are singletons and the top ten take more than 3%. The material sequenced was peripheral blood, taken 28 days after the second AZD1222 dose. The receptors come from an adult who received the AZD1222 COVID-19 vaccine.

The rearrangement links TRBV27 to TRBJ2-2; D is uncertain. V was pared by 4 bases and J by 7 bases, with 16 bases between. The CDR3 totals 15 residues. Germline CDR1 is MNHEY and CDR2 is SMNVEV (reference sequence). The CDR3: CASSSLLGGGGELFF. The CDR3 DNA reads as TGTGCCAGCAGTTCCCTGTTAGGCGGTGGCGGGGAGCTGTTTTTT.

The gene calls are TRBV21-1 and TRBJ1-1. TRBV21-1 is reported as a pseudogene. The CDR3 length is 15 residues. CDR3 in amino acids: CASSKGGTLNTEAFF. The CDR3 bases are TGTGCCAGCAGCAAGGGAGGAACTCTGAACACTGAAGCTTTCTTT.

The chain joins TRBV11-2 to TRBJ2-7, with unresolved D. The CDR3 totals 12 residues. The V and J ends lost 0 bases and 5 bases respectively, with 5 bases between them. Per the germline V gene, CDR1 is SGHAT and CDR2 is FQNNGV. The CDR3 is CASSLELDEQYF. In nucleotides, the CDR3 is TGTGCCAGCAGCTTAGAGCTGGACGAGCAGTACTTC.

This chain links TRBV29-1 with TRBJ1-2; TRBD1 might be the D (6 bases). V dropped 3 bases and J dropped 3 bases, with 11 bases sitting between them. Germline CDR1 SQVTM, CDR2 ANQGSEA. This CDR3 region has 13 residues. The CDR3 spells CSVDETGDYGYTF. The CDR3 region has the DNA TGCAGCGTTGATGAGACAGGTGACTATGGCTACACCTTC.

The chain carries TRBV6-1 and TRBJ1-2; D is possibly TRBD1 (6 bases). The germline V gene has CDR1 MNHNS and CDR2 SASEGT. The CDR3 is made up of 15 amino acids. V was cut by 7 bases and J by 5 bases, with 20 bases left in between. The CDR3 region has the DNA TGTGCCAGCATCCCACGGGACACTCAATTTTATGGCTACACCTTC. Residues: CASIPRDTQFYGYTF.

The chain links TRBV27 to TRBJ1-2; D may be TRBD1 (5 bases). The V end lost 4 bases, the J end lost 7 bases, and 10 bases lay between the germline ends. The CDR3 sequence is 12 residues long. The germline gives CDR1 MNHEY, CDR2 SMNVEV (reference sequence). CDR3 coding DNA: TGTGCCAGCAGTTCGGGGGTTTCTGGCTACACCTTC. Translation gives CASSSGVSGYTF.

The rearrangement links TRBV3-1 (or the pseudogene TRBV3-2) to TRBJ1-1; D remains ambiguous. This CDR3 comprises 14 residues. Germline V gives CDR1 LGHDT, CDR2 YNNKEL (reference sequence). The germline V and J ends were trimmed by 4 bases and 4 bases, with 13 bases remaining between them. The CDR3 DNA is TGTGCCAGCAGCCCAAAACAGACTGGCACTGAAGCTTTCTTT. Translation gives CASSPKQTGTEAFF.

The chain uses TRBV6-4 and TRBJ2-1; a possible D gene is TRBD1 (5 bases). V gave up 7 bases and J gave up 6 bases, with 13 bases separating them. This CDR3 is built from 13 residues. CDR1 and CDR2 (germline): MRHNA, SNTAGT. DNA of the CDR3: TGTGCCAGCAACGGTAGGGGCTTCAATGAGCAGTTCTTC. Protein sequence: CASNGRGFNEQFF.

The chain is built from TRBV3-1 (or the pseudogene TRBV3-2) and TRBJ1-5; TRBD1 might be the D (6 bases). Trimming removed 4 bases from V and 7 bases from J, with 11 bases in between. The CDR3 totals 13 residues. Germline V gene data show CDR1 as LGHDT and CDR2 as YNNKEL (reference sequence). This CDR3 is CASSLGGGQPQHF. Here the CDR3 DNA reads TGTGCCAGCAGCCTAGGGGGTGGCCAGCCCCAGCATTTT.

The chain links TRBV11-3 to TRBJ1-1; a weak D match, TRBD1 (6 bases). The V and J ends lost 2 bases and 8 bases respectively, with 12 bases between them. Germline V gives CDR1 SGHNT, CDR2 YENEEA. The CDR3 runs 13 residues. CDR3 loop: CASSLSGVSEAFF. In nucleotides, the CDR3 is TGTGCCAGCAGCTTATCAGGGGTAAGCGAAGCTTTCTTT.

This chain links TRBV6-2 or TRBV6-3 with TRBJ2-2; D gene ambiguous. The V gene's germline CDR1 is MNHEY and CDR2 SVGEGT. Between the trimmed V and J ends, which lost 0 bases and 5 bases, there was a span of 7 bases. CDR3 size: 14 residues. Here the CDR3 DNA reads TGTGCCAGCAGTTACTCTTTAGGGACCGGGGAGCTGTTTTTT. It encodes CASSYSLGTGELFF.

The chain employs TRBV5-6 and TRBJ1-2, with D unresolved. The CDR3 is 16 amino acids. Germline CDR1 and CDR2: SGHDT and YYEEEE. V was shortened by 0 bases and J by 2 bases, with 14 bases between the two germline ends. Here the CDR3 reads CASSLAIGVQNYGYTF. The CDR3 DNA sequence: TGTGCCAGCAGCTTGGCGATCGGGGTTCAGAACTATGGCTACACCTTC. The full variable domain, completed using reference TRBV5-6 and TRBJ1-2, is DAGVTQSPTHLIKTRGQQVTLRCSPKSGHDTVSWYQQALGQGPQFIFQYYEEEERQRGNFPDRFSGHQFPNYSSELNVNALLLGDSALYLCASSLAIGVQNYGYTFGSGTRLTVV.

The gene calls are TRBV12-3 or TRBV12-4 and TRBJ2-2; D is uncertain. The CDR3 runs to 13 residues. V was clipped by 5 bases and J by 7 bases, with 11 bases between them. CDR3 DNA: TGTGCCAGCAGTCCTAGAGTGGGCGGGGAGCTGTTTTTT. Its translation: CASSPRVGGELFF.

Here the CDR3 DNA reads TGTGCCAGCACCCCGGGAAACGGGTACAGAAATGAGCAGTTCTTC. It translates to CASTPGNGYRNEQFF. The gene calls are TRBV2 and TRBJ2-1; possible D gene TRBD2, 5 bases. V was pared by 7 bases and J by 7 bases, with 20 bases between. Germline V gene data show CDR1 as SNHLY and CDR2 as FYNNEI. The CDR3 is 15 residues long.

This clone was seen a few times. The chain carries TRBV5-1 and TRBJ1-2; 8 nucleotides match TRBD1. Losses at the gene ends were 0 bases for V and 8 bases for J; bases not matched to a gene: 3. CDR1 is SGHRS, CDR2 YFSETQ, per germline. The CDR3 totals 13 residues. CDR3 protein: CASSLVQGDGYTF. CDR3 nucleotide sequence: TGCGCCAGCAGCTTGGTACAGGGGGACGGCTACACCTTC. The complete variable domain, with remaining parts taken from reference TRBV5-1 and TRBJ1-2, reads KAGVTQTPRYLIKTRGQQVTLSCSPISGHRSVSWYQQTPGQGLQFLFEYFSETQRNKGNFPGRFSGRQFSNSRSEMNVSTLELGDSALYLCASSLVQGDGYTFGSGTRLTVV.

The V call is TRBV30, the J call TRBJ2-7; a possible D gene is TRBD2 (6 bases). Germline V gene data show CDR1 as GTSNPN and CDR2 as SVGIG (reference sequence). The ends were cut back, 0 bases at V and 2 bases at J, with 11 bases in the middle. The CDR3 sequence is 14 residues long. CDR3 bases: TGTGCCTGGAGTGTACCTAGCGCTCCCTACGAGCAGTACTTC. It specifies CAWSVPSAPYEQYF.

The rearrangement joins TRBV9 to TRBJ2-3; a weak D match, TRBD2 (6 bases). V shed 4 bases and J shed 0 bases, with 18 bases lying between them. Germline V gene data show CDR1 as SGDLS and CDR2 as YYNGEE. CDR3 size: 17 residues. The CDR3 nucleotides are TGTGCCAGCAGCCCAACCCCCCGGGACTCCAGCACAGATACGCAGTATTTT. Translated, it gives CASSPTPRDSSTDTQYF.

Note on this clone: Other DNA sequences of this sample code for an identical CDR3. The chain recombines TRBV6-5 with TRBJ1-2, with D maybe TRBD1 (5 bases). The length of the CDR3 is 13 residues. Germline V gene lookup returns CDR1 MNHEY and CDR2 SVGAGI. Trimming removed 0 bases from V and 8 bases from J, with 10 bases in between. CDR3 sequence: CASSYSEGAGYTF. The CDR3 DNA reads as TGTGCCAGCAGTTACTCGGAAGGGGCAGGCTACACCTTC.

The sample holds one count of this clone. The chain recombines TRBV3-1 (or the pseudogene TRBV3-2) with TRBJ2-1, with 8 bases that match TRBD1. The germline CDR1 and CDR2 sequences are LGHDT and YNNKEL (reference sequence). The CDR3 runs 19 residues. The V segment lost 3 bases and the J segment 4 bases; nucleotides outside the gene matches: 17. CDR3: CASSHPRAQGAKNYNEQFF. The CDR3 DNA follows: TGTGCCAGCAGCCATCCTCGGGCGCAGGGGGCGAAAAATTACAATGAGCAGTTCTTC.

This rearrangement joins TRBV5-1 to TRBJ2-1, with TRBD2 identical over 13 bases. The CDR3 covers 15 residues. From germline, CDR1 is SGHRS and CDR2 YFSETQ. The ends lost 4 bases at V and 8 bases at J; junction bases unmatched: 6. CDR3 bases: TGCGCCAGCAGCCCCGGACTAGCGGGAGCCCATGAGCAGTTCTTC. Protein product: CASSPGLAGAHEQFF.

This rearrangement joins TRBV11-2 to TRBJ2-4; TRBD1 matches at 9 bases. The CDR3 totals 14 residues. Germline V CDR1 and CDR2: SGHAT, FQNNGV. V was pared by 5 bases and J by 8 bases, with 7 bases of the junction left unmatched. The DNA of the CDR3 is TGTGCCAGCAGCCCCCGGGACAGGGCTGACATTCAGTACTTC. Protein: CASSPRDRADIQYF.

The chain is built from TRBV11-2 and TRBJ2-5; tentatively, D is TRBD2 (6 bases). This CDR3 spans 15 amino acids. Germline V CDR1 and CDR2: SGHAT, FQNNGV. Between the trimmed V and J ends, which lost 1 base and 2 bases, there was a span of 11 bases. CDR3 sequence: CASSLGAGLQETQYF. The DNA for the CDR3 is TGTGCCAGCAGCTTAGGCGCGGGGCTACAAGAGACCCAGTACTTC.

V and J are TRBV3-1 (or the pseudogene TRBV3-2) and TRBJ1-5, with a tentative D call TRBD1 (6 bases). Germline loops: CDR1 LGHDT, CDR2 YNNKEL (reference sequence). The CDR3 is 16 amino acids. V gave up 1 base and J gave up 2 bases, with 12 bases separating them. This chain's CDR3 is CASSQGPGGGNQPQHF. The CDR3 DNA follows: TGTGCCAGCAGCCAAGGTCCTGGGGGCGGCAATCAGCCCCAGCATTTT.

The V call is TRBV5-1, the J call TRBJ1-2; weak D call: TRBD1 (6 bases). Looked up from germline, CDR1 is SGHRS and CDR2 is YFSETQ. The V gene lost 0 bases and the J gene lost 6 bases, with 9 bases spanning the gap. This CDR3 is built from 13 residues. The CDR3 loop is CASSLDRANGYTF. DNA for the CDR3: TGCGCCAGCAGCTTGGACAGGGCTAATGGCTACACCTTC.

The rearrangement links TRBV5-3 to TRBJ2-7; D is unresolved. TRBV5-3 is an open reading frame whose function is uncertain. The CDR3 covers 16 residues. V shed 1 base and J shed 2 bases, with 16 bases lying between them. In nucleotides, the CDR3 is TGTGCCAGAAGCTTGAAGGAGCGCCAACCACCCTACGAGCAGTACTTC. Translation: CARSLKERQPPYEQYF.